This T cell receptor beta chain was identified in a study of beta chain features in type 1 diabetes. Germline CDR1 SSHAT, CDR2 FNYEAQ (reference sequence). The CDR3 is 15 amino acids. Comment on this clone: The junction departs from germline at one end; a sequencing error may be responsible.

Expressed TCRB transcripts were sequenced after all isolated RNA was converted to cDNA. Assay: immunoSEQ multiplex PCR; the TCRdb copy retains only in-frame clones and omits some. In the table there are 810,000 or so clones, 15% to 20% of which are singletons. The sample consisted of naive CD4+ T cells from blood. This TCR came from a young woman in good health. The rearrangement joins TRBV7-7 to TRBJ2-3; TRBD1 matches at 10 bases. CDR3 protein: CASSLGQGRTDTQYF. CDR3 bases: TGTGCTAGCAGCTTGGGACAGGGGAGGACAGATACGCAGTATTTT.